The rows below give T cell receptor beta chains drawn from one sample of a study of neoadjuvant anti-PD-1 for oral cavity cancer. Generated by immunoSEQ multiplex PCR, the TCRdb table keeps only in-frame clones and is missing some. The table lists about 14,000 clones, just under 75% of them singletons. The sequencing used PBMCs, collected after nivolumab (anti-PD-1) treatment. All receptors derive from a person aged 35-79 years with oral cavity squamous cell carcinoma. The CDR3 runs from the conserved cysteine through the conserved F or W. The D gene is left open where the match is weak. Not all rows give a size; the values are once, few, many and, for expanded clones, a class.

J gene,clone size,D gene,V gene,CDR3 DNA,CDR3 protein
TRBJ1-1,few,.,TRBV5-1,TGCGCCAGCAGCTTGGGTGCAGGGAAGGACACTGAAGCTTTCTTT,CASSLGAGKDTEAFF
TRBJ2-2,once,.,TRBV7-3,TGTGCCAGCAGCCCAAGCGGAAACACCGGGGAGCTGTTTTTT,CASSPSGNTGELFF
TRBJ1-4,few,.,TRBV28,TGTGCCAGCAGCCCCAGTTGGGGTGTGGGGTCGGCTGAAAAACTGTTTTTT,CASSPSWGVGSAEKLFF
TRBJ2-7,few,TRBD2,TRBV7-8,TGTGCCAGCAGCTTCGGGACTAGGGGTACCGAGCAGTACTTC,CASSFGTRGTEQYF
TRBJ2-2,.,TRBD2,TRBV29-1,TGCAGCGTTGAACCTTTGCGGGAGGGCCACGGATTTCGCACCGGGGAGCTGTTTTTT,CSVEPLREGHGFRTGELFF
TRBJ1-1,once,.,TRBV30,TGTGCCTGGAGTGTTGGAGGATACACTGAAGCTTTCTTT,CAWSVGGYTEAFF
TRBJ2-3,.,TRBD2,TRBV10-2,TGCGCCAGCAGTGAGTCGATGACTAGCGGGGCGCTAGATACGCAGTATTTT,CASSESMTSGALDTQYF
TRBJ1-1,few,.,TRBV30,TGTGCCTGGAGTGTAGGGGGGATGAACACTGAAGCTTTCTTT,CAWSVGGMNTEAFF
TRBJ2-2,.,.,TRBV9,TGTGCCAGCAGCGTTTTCGTGACCGGGGAGCTGTTTTTT,CASSVFVTGELFF
TRBJ2-5,.,.,TRBV25-1,TGTGCCAGCACCTCTTACGGGACCCAGTACTTC,CASTSYGTQYF
TRBJ2-7,few,TRBD1,TRBV19,TGTGCCAGTATCGGGACAGGAACCTACGAGCAGTACTTC,CASIGTGTYEQYF
TRBJ1-2,.,TRBD1,TRBV28,TGTGCCAGCAGTCCCGGACAGGGTTCGCGTGGCTACACCTTC,CASSPGQGSRGYTF
TRBJ2-7,.,.,TRBV2,TGTGCCAGCACCGGCTCGGTAGAGCAGTACTTC,CASTGSVEQYF
TRBJ2-2,.,.,TRBV28,TGTGCCAGCAGTTTAGCGGGGCCGGGGACCGGGGAGCTGTTTTTT,CASSLAGPGTGELFF
TRBJ2-1,.,.,TRBV11-2,TGTGCCAGCAGCTCCCACCGGTCTGACAATGAGCAGTTCTTC,CASSSHRSDNEQFF
TRBJ1-5,.,.,TRBV19,TGTGCCAGTAGCCAGGGAGAGGGCCAGCCCCAGCATTTT,CASSQGEGQPQHF
TRBJ2-1,.,TRBD2,TRBV25-1,TGTGCCAGCAGCACTAGCGGGAGTTGGAATGAGCAGTTCTTC,CASSTSGSWNEQFF
TRBJ2-3,few,.,TRBV4-2,TGTGCCAGCAGCCAAGATTTAGATTCGGCTTCGGATACGCAGTATTTT,CASSQDLDSASDTQYF
TRBJ2-7,.,.,TRBV11-2,TGTGCCAGCAGCTTAGGACAGGCCCTCTACGAGCAGTACTTC,CASSLGQALYEQYF
TRBJ2-7,.,TRBD2,TRBV5-1,TGCGCCAGCAGCTTGGCCTCGGGGGGAACCTACGAGCAGTACTTC,CASSLASGGTYEQYF
TRBJ1-4,.,.,TRBV2,TGTGCCAGCAGTGTTCAAGGGGCGGATGAAAAACTGTTTTTT,CASSVQGADEKLFF
TRBJ1-1,.,.,TRBV11-2,TGTGCCAGCAGCTTCGGACAGGAAGCTTTCTTT,CASSFGQEAFF
TRBJ2-7,.,.,TRBV11-2,TGTGCCAGCAGCTCCAGTGTCTACGAGCAGTACTTC,CASSSSVYEQYF
TRBJ1-1,few,.,TRBV19,TGTGCCAGTAGTATCATAGGGAACACTGAAGCTTTCTTT,CASSIIGNTEAFF
TRBJ2-1,.,.,TRBV11-2,TGTGCCAGCAGCTTAGATGGGCCCCTGGATGGGCAGTTCTTC,CASSLDGPLDGQFF
TRBJ1-5,.,.,TRBV30,TGTGCCTGGAGTGTAGGGGCAACCAGCAATCAGCCCCAGCATTTT,CAWSVGATSNQPQHF
TRBJ2-7,.,TRBD2,TRBV5-1,TGCGCCAGCAGCTTGGCCTTAGCGGGAGTTACCCCCTACGAGCAGTACTTC,CASSLALAGVTPYEQYF
TRBJ1-1,.,.,TRBV7-9,TGTGCCAGCAGCCCTGAGAACACTGAAGCTTTCTTT,CASSPENTEAFF